This TCR beta chain emerged from a study of blood T cell repertoires in COVID-19 (dated by TCRdb to the early 2020s). Describing the broader study: Samples covering the acute and convalescent phases of COVID-19 were provided by collaborators in the United States, Italy and Spain. The prospective study material was composed of cDNA or gDNA derived from T cells, B-cell-depleted T cells, or PBMCs. Deeply sampled blood TCRbeta repertoires from subjects exposed to, actively infected with, or recovered from COVID-19 were included in the dataset. The repertoires were released in a freely available public database intended as a resource for research on the immune response to SARS-CoV-2. Samples were obtained from the ongoing ImmuneRACE study (first 160 participants) and from 950 to 1,500 subjects provided by 6 global collaborators. Nearly every sample came with metadata listing a de-identified subject ID, COVID-19 status, age in years and sex. Where HLA class I and class II types were available, the types were taken from metadata supplied by the sample provider, not from assay-based typing. The full study reports these points: The quantity of clinical and demographic metadata differed by source and by participant and was supplied without curation.

The collaborating institutions used their own protocols to collect whole blood in K2EDTA tubes. For TCRbeta analysis, collaborators shipped samples in one of three forms: frozen whole blood, isolated PBMCs, or DNA extracted from either of those sample types. On this clone itself: Its antigen is not yet known. Base-call qualities are not available, and no considerably larger clone is one nucleotide away.

CDR3 length: 17 amino acids, cysteine to phenylalanine. The retained sequence is limited to the CDR3, 51 bases, with the frame set at the first base. The CDR1 and CDR2 encoded by the germline V gene are MDHEN and SYDVKM. The germline V end is reduced by 4 bases and the J end by 2 bases; junction bases left unmatched: 13. TCRbeta CDR3 regions were amplified from genomic DNA using the immunoSEQ Assay, a bias-controlled multiplex PCR. The source study handled its data this way. The number of nucleated cells in each sample was estimated from the amplification of reference gene primers within the assay. To quantify the absolute abundance of each unique TCRbeta CDR3 rearrangement, sequence reads were collapsed and filtered. For each sample, productive Simpson clonality was calculated as the square root of Simpson's diversity index across productive rearrangements. This is the immuneACCESS table as TCRdb keeps it, with only in-frame sequences that have V and J called. A part of the clones is gone; compared with another copy, unresolved V genes explain less than half, and the rest is unexplained. The D gene and trimming were derived from the DNA, and the V and J assignments and clone size from that table. Counted in this sample were 110,000 to 150,000 clones; roughly 86% of them appeared once. The ten largest clones capture more than 5% of the sample.

This chain joins TRBV28 to TRBJ1-2; TRBD1 lines up with 7 middle nucleotides. The TCR comes from a human donor in a cohort sampled during active COVID-19. Sequencing was performed on peripheral blood. Here is the DNA: TGTGCCAGCAGTTCGCCGAATTTGATGGGACAGAACTATGGCTACACCTTC. It is translated as CASSSPNLMGQNYGYTF.